One sample yielded the 15 T cell receptor beta chains listed below, sequenced in a study of T cells in Graves' hyperthyroidism and ophthalmopathy. From RNA transcripts, TCR beta CDR3 regions were amplified. HTBI primers were the set used in a first-round RT-PCR of the TCR CDR3. A single record per CDR3 protein comes from TCRdb applying MiXCR to the multiplex PCR reads. This sample has about 350,000 distinct CDR3 sequences, with about 14% found just once. Sequenced sample: blood. The source is a woman aged 25 to 45 with Graves' hyperthyroidism.

The rearrangement uses TRBV20-1 and TRBJ2-3; D unresolved. CDR3 size: 12 residues. Germline V gives CDR1 DFQATT, CDR2 SNEGSKA (reference sequence). Trimming cost V 0 bases and J 6 bases, with 7 bases left between them. CDR3 nucleotide sequence: TGCAGTGCTAGAGAGGGATATGATACGCAGTATTTT. The encoded protein is CSAREGYDTQYF.

About this clonotype itself: The missing conserved phenylalanine or tryptophan at the end of this CDR3 makes a read error likely. This sequence joins TRBV11-2 and TRBJ2-7, with 7 bases that match TRBD1. Germline V gene lookup returns CDR1 SGHAT and CDR2 FQNNGV. The junction had 7 bases not matched to a gene; V was cut back by 1 base and J by 4 bases. This CDR3 region has 15 residues. For the CDR3, the DNA is TGTGCCAGCAGCTTAGTGGGACAGCGAGGTTACGAGCAGTACCTC. Residues: CASSLVGQRGYEQYL.

This clonotype was counted ten times or more. The chain combines TRBV28 with TRBJ2-1, with D tentatively TRBD1 or TRBD2 (5 bases each). The V gene lost 6 bases and the J gene lost 14 bases, with 23 bases spanning the gap. Germline CDR1 and CDR2: MDHEN and SYDVKM. This CDR3 has 14 residues. The CDR3 spells CASSQNRPGPGEFF. CDR3 bases: TGTGCCAGCAGCCAAAACCGACCGGGACCTGGGGAGTTCTTC.

The sample holds many counts of this clonotype. V is TRBV7-2 and J is TRBJ2-5; D remains ambiguous. V shed 5 bases and J shed 1 base, with 8 bases lying between them. Germline V gene data show CDR1 as SGHTA and CDR2 as FQGNSA. The CDR3 consists of 13 residues. CDR3 bases: TGTGCCAGCAGCACTCAGACCCAAGAGACCCAGTACTTC. It is translated as CASSTQTQETQYF.

This clonotype was detected only a few times. The gene calls are TRBV7-2 and TRBJ2-7; D gene ambiguous. Trimming left V 1 base short and J 2 bases short, with 12 bases between. This CDR3 is 15 amino acids long. Looked up from germline, CDR1 is SGHTA and CDR2 is FQGNSA. The chain's CDR3 is CASSLEGSPTYEQYF. The CDR3 coding sequence is TGTGCCAGCAGCTTAGAGGGCAGTCCGACCTACGAGCAGTACTTC.

This clonotype was counted many times. The chain has TRBV29-1 and TRBJ2-5; 9 bases match TRBD2. The CDR3 extends over 13 amino acids. Trimming took 4 bases from V and 4 from J; bases not matched to a gene: 4. Germline assignment: CDR1 SQVTM and CDR2 ANQGSEA. CDR3 DNA: TGCAGCGTTGTACGGGGACTAGCAGAGACCCAGTACTTC. Amino acid sequence: CSVVRGLAETQYF.

This clonotype appeared many times. The V gene is TRBV6-1, the J gene TRBJ2-7, with TRBD1 matching over 9 bases. The CDR3 has 14 residues. The J segment lost 2 bases and the V segment lost 5 bases, leaving 4 bases of the junction unmatched. Germline V gene data show CDR1 as MNHNS and CDR2 as SASEGT. The CDR3 DNA reads as TGTGCCAGCAGTCGGACAGGGGTCGCCTACGAGCAGTACTTC. Residues: CASSRTGVAYEQYF.

This clonotype was observed a few times. The chain recombines TRBV19 with TRBJ2-1; 12 bases map to TRBD2. Germline CDR1 reads LNHDA; CDR2 reads SQIVND (reference sequence). With V trimmed by 0 bases and J by 10 bases, 7 bases remained unmatched. The length of the CDR3 is 16 residues. CDR3 coding DNA: TGTGCCAGTAGTATAGACGGACTAGCGGGGATCACGGAGCAGTTCTTC. Translation gives CASSIDGLAGITEQFF.

This clonotype was seen more than once but under ten times. The chain uses TRBV19 and TRBJ2-3; D not certain. The CDR3 loop spans 11 amino acids. V was shortened by 8 bases and J by 4 bases, with 7 bases between the two germline ends. The germline V gene encodes CDR1 LNHDA and CDR2 SQIVND (reference sequence). CDR3 nucleotide sequence: TGTGCCAGTGGGGTCTCAGATACGCAGTATTTT. Translating gives CASGVSDTQYF. The complete variable domain, with remaining parts taken from reference TRBV19 and TRBJ2-3, reads DGGITQSPKYLFRKEGQNVTLSCEQNLNHDAMYWYRQDPGQGLRLIYYSQIVNDFQKGDIAEGYSVSREKKESFPLTVTSAQKNPTAFYLCASGVSDTQYFGPGTRLTVL.

V and J are TRBV4-3 and TRBJ1-5; D unresolved. The CDR3 has 14 amino acids. With 0 bases removed from V and 9 bases from J, the gap between germline ends came to 12 bases. The germline gives CDR1 LGHNA, CDR2 YSLEER. CDR3 in DNA: TGCGCCAGCAGCCAAGATCTGGGCGTAGGGCCCCAGCATTTT. Protein sequence: CASSQDLGVGPQHF.

This clonotype was detected many times. The chain combines TRBV28 with TRBJ1-1; a possible D gene is TRBD1 (5 bases). The germline V and J ends were trimmed by 8 bases and 11 bases, with 15 bases remaining between them. The CDR3 covers 11 residues. From germline, CDR1 is MDHEN and CDR2 SYDVKM. CDR3 bases: TGTGCCAGCGGACGATGGCGGGACGCTTTCTTT. This encodes CASGRWRDAFF.

This clonotype was seen a single time. The chain links TRBV11-2 to TRBJ2-1; 13 bases match TRBD2. Germline V gene sequence: CDR1 SGHAT, CDR2 FQNNGV. V lost 6 bases and J lost 10; bases outside the gene matches: 21. The CDR3 has 19 amino acids. In DNA form, the CDR3 reads TGTGCCAGCAGTCCACCCGGGACAGATACTAGCGGGAGGGTTTCGGAGCAGTTCTTC. Amino acids: CASSPPGTDTSGRVSEQFF. The full variable domain, with the rest looked up from reference TRBV11-2 and TRBJ2-1, is EAGVAQSPRYKIIEKRQSVAFWCNPISGHATLYWYQQILGQGPKLLIQFQNNGVVDDSQLPKDRFSAERLKGVDSTLKIQPAKLEDSAVYLCASSPPGTDTSGRVSEQFFGPGTRLTVL.

The chain recombines TRBV5-1 with TRBJ2-1; the D gene could be TRBD1 or TRBD2 (5 bases each). V lost 0 bases, J lost 7 bases, and 8 bases lay in between. Germline CDR1 SGHRS, CDR2 YFSETQ. This CDR3 comprises 13 residues. CDR3: CASSLGRENEQFF. CDR3 DNA: TGCGCCAGCAGCTTGGGCAGGGAGAATGAGCAGTTCTTC.

This clonotype was recorded many times. The CDR3 spells CAIGAGPNQPQHF. The CDR3 coding sequence is TGTGCCATCGGTGCCGGTCCGAATCAGCCCCAGCATTTT. The chain is built from TRBV10-3 and TRBJ1-5; D is uncertain. CDR1 ENHRY and CDR2 SYGVKD come from the germline V gene. CDR3 length: 13 amino acids. V was trimmed by 8 bases and J by 4 bases, leaving 12 bases between them.

This clonotype occurred many times. The chain is built from TRBV20-1 and TRBJ2-1; 13 positions match TRBD2. There are 16 residues in the CDR3. From germline, CDR1 is DFQATT and CDR2 SNEGSKA (reference sequence). V shed 2 bases, J shed 6 bases, and the junction held 7 bases outside the gene matches. CDR3 amino acids: CSARSPGLAGFNEQFF. In DNA, the CDR3 is TGCAGTGCTAGATCGCCGGGACTAGCGGGATTCAATGAGCAGTTCTTC.